This T cell receptor beta chain was recorded in a study of blood T cell repertoires in COVID-19. Study at large: COVID-19 samples from acute and convalescent phases originated in the United States, Italy and Spain. Nucleic acid was either cDNA or gDNA, and it came from T cells, B-cell-depleted T cells, or PBMCs.

V lost 5 bases and J lost 4, with 9 bases in between. This CDR3 is built from 13 residues. CDR1 and CDR2 (germline): MDHEN, SYDVKM. Original data processing: Scientists estimated how many nucleated cells there were by amplifying reference gene primers. Some clones are missing from TCRdb's copy, which holds only in-frame ones; the method was immunoSEQ multiplex PCR. The DNA was the basis for D and trimming; V, J and clone size are from that table. The sample records about 260,000 clones, approximately 89% being singletons. This clone is a singleton in its sample. The sequenced sample was peripheral blood. The chain uses TRBV28 and TRBJ1-5; TRBD1 is a possible D gene (6 bases). The TCR comes from a woman in her forties or fifties with acute or convalescent COVID-19. The CDR3 DNA is TGTGCCAGCAGTCCTACAGGGAATCAGCCCCAGCATTTT. This sequence encodes CASSPTGNQPQHF.